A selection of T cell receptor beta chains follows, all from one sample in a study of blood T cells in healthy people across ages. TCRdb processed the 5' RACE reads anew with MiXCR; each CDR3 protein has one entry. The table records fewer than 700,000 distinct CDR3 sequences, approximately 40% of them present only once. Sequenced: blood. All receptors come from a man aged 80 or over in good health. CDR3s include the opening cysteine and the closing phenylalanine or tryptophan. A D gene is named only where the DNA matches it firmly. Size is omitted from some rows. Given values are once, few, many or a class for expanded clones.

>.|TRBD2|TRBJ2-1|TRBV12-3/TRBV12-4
TGTGCCAGCAGTTTAGAAGCGGGAGGTGGGTATGAGCAGTTCTTC
CASSLEAGGGYEQFF
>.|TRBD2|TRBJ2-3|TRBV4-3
TGCGCCAGCAGCCAAGATCACCCTAGCGGGAGCACAGATACGCAGTATTTT
CASSQDHPSGSTDTQYF
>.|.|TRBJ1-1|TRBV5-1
TGCGCCAGCAGCCCACAGCCCCGAGCGGACACTGAAGCTTTCTTT
CASSPQPRADTEAFF
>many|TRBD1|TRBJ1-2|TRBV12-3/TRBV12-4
TGTGCCAGCAGTTTAGCGCTCGCAGGGGGCTATGGCTACACCTTC
CASSLALAGGYGYTF
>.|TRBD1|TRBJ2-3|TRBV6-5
TGTGCCAGCAGTTCGGGGACAGGGTTGGGCGATACGCAGTATTTT
CASSSGTGLGDTQYF
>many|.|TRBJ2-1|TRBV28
TGTGCCAGCAGTTTGGAGACTAACACCTACAATGAGCAGTTCTTC
CASSLETNTYNEQFF
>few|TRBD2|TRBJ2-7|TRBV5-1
TGCGCCAGCAGCGTGGGGGGGACTAGCGGGAATAATGAGCAGTACTTC
CASSVGGTSGNNEQYF
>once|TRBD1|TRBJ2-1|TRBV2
TGTGCCAGCAGTGGGGACAGGACGATCTCAAATGAGCAGTTCTTC
CASSGDRTISNEQFF
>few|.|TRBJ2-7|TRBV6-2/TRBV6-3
TGTGCCAGCAGATCTCAGGGGCGCCCCTACGAGCAGTACTTC
CASRSQGRPYEQYF
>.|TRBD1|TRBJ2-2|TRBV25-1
TGTGCCAGCAGTGCTCGGACAGGGGGAAACACCGGGGAGCTGTTTTTT
CASSARTGGNTGELFF
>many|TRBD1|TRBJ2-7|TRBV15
TGTGCCACCAGCAGCGCCTCAGACAGGGAGAAAGGCGAGCAGTACTTC
CATSSASDREKGEQYF
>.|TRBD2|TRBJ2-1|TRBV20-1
TGCAGTGCTAGTGCGACTAGCGGGAGGGCTGATGAGCAGTTCTTC
CSASATSGRADEQFF
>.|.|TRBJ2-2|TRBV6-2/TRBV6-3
TGTGCCAGCAGTATAATCAGGGCGAACACCGGGGAGCTGTTTTTT
CASSIIRANTGELFF
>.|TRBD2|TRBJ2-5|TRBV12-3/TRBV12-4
TGTGCCAGCAGTCCGACTAGCGGGGGGCGGGAGACCCAGTACTTC
CASSPTSGGRETQYF
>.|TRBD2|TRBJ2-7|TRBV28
TGTGCCAGCAGTCTGACCCGGACTAGCGGGAGTTACGAGCAGTACTTC
CASSLTRTSGSYEQYF
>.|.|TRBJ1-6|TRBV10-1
TGCGCCAGCAGTGTCTTCCTTCGGGTAGTTAGTACTTATTCACCCCTCCACTTT
CASSVFLRVVSTYSPLHF
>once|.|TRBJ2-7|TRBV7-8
TGTGCCAGCAGAGCCCGAGGACAGACCTCCGAGCAGTACTTC
CASRARGQTSEQYF
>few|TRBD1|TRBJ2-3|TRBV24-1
TGTGCCACCAGTGATTTTAAGGGACAGGCGCACACAGATACGCAGTATTTT
CATSDFKGQAHTDTQYF
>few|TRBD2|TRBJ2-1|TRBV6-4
TGTGCCAGCAGTGAGGCTAGCGGGAGGGTGGATGAGCAGTTCTTC
CASSEASGRVDEQFF
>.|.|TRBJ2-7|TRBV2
TGTGCCAGCAGTCCTGACCCGGGACTTTCCTACGAGCAGTACTTC
CASSPDPGLSYEQYF
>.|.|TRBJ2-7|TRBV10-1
TGCGCCAGCAGTGAAGGAGGGCAGGTTCTACACGAGCAGTACTTC
CASSEGGQVLHEQYF
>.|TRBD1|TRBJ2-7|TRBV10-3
TGTGCCATCAGTGAAGTTGGACAGGGTTTCCACGAGCAGTACTTC
CAISEVGQGFHEQYF
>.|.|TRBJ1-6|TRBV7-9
TGCGCCAGCGGTCCTGGGTCCGGCACTAATTCACCCCTCCACTTT
CASGPGSGTNSPLHF
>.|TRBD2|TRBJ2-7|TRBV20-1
TGCAGTGCTATAGCGGGAGGTATATACGAGCAGTACTTC
CSAIAGGIYEQYF
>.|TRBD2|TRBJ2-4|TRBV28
TGTGCCAGCAGGGGGACTAGCGGGGGTGAGCAGTACTTC
CASRGTSGGEQYF
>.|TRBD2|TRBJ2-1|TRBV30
TGTGCCTGGGATAGCGGGAGGGCCTTCAATGAGCAGTTCTTC
CAWDSGRAFNEQFF
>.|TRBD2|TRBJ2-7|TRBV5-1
TGCGCCAGCAGTCTAGCGGGAGTAGCCCACGAGCAGTACTTC
CASSLAGVAHEQYF
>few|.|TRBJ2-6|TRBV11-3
TGTGCCAGCAGCTTAGAAGCGGACTCGACCGTCCTGACTTTC
CASSLEADSTVLTF
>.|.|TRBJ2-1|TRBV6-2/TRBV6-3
TGTGCCAGCAGTCCAACGGAGGCTGAGCAGTTCTTC
CASSPTEAEQFF
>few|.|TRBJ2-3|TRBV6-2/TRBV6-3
TGTGCCAGCAGTCCAGAGTATACGCAGTATTTT
CASSPEYTQYF
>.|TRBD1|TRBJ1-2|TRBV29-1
TGCAGCGTTGGGACAGGGGGTAAAGGCTGCACCTTC
CSVGTGGKGCTF
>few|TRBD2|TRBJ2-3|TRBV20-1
TGCAGTGCTAGTCCAGCGGGGACTAGCACAGATACGCAGTATTTT
CSASPAGTSTDTQYF
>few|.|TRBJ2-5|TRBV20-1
TGCAGTGCTAGCCGCAGGGGGGCCCAAGAGACCCAGTACTTC
CSASRRGAQETQYF
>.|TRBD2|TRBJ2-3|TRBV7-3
TGTGTCAGCAGCTTAAATAGCGGGAGGCTTCCAGATACGCAGTATTTT
CVSSLNSGRLPDTQYF
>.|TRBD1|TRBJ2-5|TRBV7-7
TGTGCTAGCAGCTTGGGACAGGGGTCGGCAGAGACCCAGTACTTC
CASSLGQGSAETQYF
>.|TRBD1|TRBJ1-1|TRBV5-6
TGTGCCAGCAGCTCCCCCACAGGGGGCTGGGGCACTGAAGCTTTCTTT
CASSSPTGGWGTEAFF
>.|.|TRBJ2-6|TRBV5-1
TGCGCCAGCAGCTTGGTGAGCTCTGGGGCCAGCGTCCTGACTTTC
CASSLVSSGASVLTF
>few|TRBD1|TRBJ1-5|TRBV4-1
TGCGCCAGCAGCCAAGACCGCGGACAGGGAAGGCAGCCCCAGCATTTT
CASSQDRGQGRQPQHF
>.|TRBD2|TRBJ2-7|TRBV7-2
TGTGCCAGCAGCTTATCCCGTCCGGGAGCGGGAGGGGACGAGCAGTACTTC
CASSLSRPGAGGDEQYF
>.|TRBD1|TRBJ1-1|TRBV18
TGTGCCAGCTCACCGAACTCGGGACAGTGGAGAAACACTGAAGCTTTCTTT
CASSPNSGQWRNTEAFF
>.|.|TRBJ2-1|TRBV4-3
TGCGCCAGCAGCCAAGGGATCTCTTTTCGGAGAAGCTCCTACAATGAGCAGTTCTTC
CASSQGISFRRSSYNEQFF
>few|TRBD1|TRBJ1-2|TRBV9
TGTGCCAGCAGCGAGGGACAGACGTATGGCTACACCTTC
CASSEGQTYGYTF
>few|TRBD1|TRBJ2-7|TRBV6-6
TGTGCCACAGGAAAGACAGGGGTTGACTACGAGCAGTACTTC
CATGKTGVDYEQYF
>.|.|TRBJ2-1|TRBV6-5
TGTGCCAGCAGTTCCCGACAGGTCCACTACAATGAGCAGTTCTTC
CASSSRQVHYNEQFF
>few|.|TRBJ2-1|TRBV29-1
TGCAGCGTTGCCAGCAATGAGCAGTTCTTC
CSVASNEQFF
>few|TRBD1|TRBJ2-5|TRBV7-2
TGTGCCAGCAGCGCTCGGGACAGGGAGACCCAGTACTTC
CASSARDRETQYF
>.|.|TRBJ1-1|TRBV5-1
TGCGCCAGCAGCTTATGGGGGGGCCAGAACACTGAAGCTTTCTTT
CASSLWGGQNTEAFF
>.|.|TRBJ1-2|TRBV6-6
TGTGCCAGCAGTTACCCTAAGGGGGGGGGTACTCAGAATGGCTACACCTTC
CASSYPKGGGTQNGYTF